These T cell receptor beta chains were read from a single sample in a study of neurological immune-mediated disorders. TCRdb processed the 5' RACE reads anew with MiXCR; each CDR3 protein has one entry. This table has over 45,000 distinct CDR3 sequences, about 26% appearing once. Sample: PBMCs. The receptors shown here come from a woman aged 70-85 years in good health. CDR3s include the opening cysteine and the closing phenylalanine or tryptophan. D genes are given only for firm matches. The size entry is marked missing in some rows and otherwise reads once, few, many or a size class.

D gene | clone size | J gene | V gene | CDR3 DNA | CDR3 protein
NA | NA | TRBJ2-7 | TRBV7-7 | TGTGCCAGCAGCAAAACGGAGAACTACGAGCAGTACTTC | CASSKTENYEQYF
NA | few | TRBJ2-7 | TRBV5-1 | TGCGCCAGCAGCTTGAGCAGCAGGGAATACGAGCAGTACTTC | CASSLSSREYEQYF
TRBD1 | many | TRBJ2-5 | TRBV5-1 | TGCGCCAGCAGCTTGTTCGGGACAGTAGAAGAGACCCAGTACTTC | CASSLFGTVEETQYF
TRBD2 | few | TRBJ2-7 | TRBV20-1 | TGCAGTGCCGGGACTAGCGTAGTGAGTGAGCAGTACTTC | CSAGTSVVSEQYF
NA | many | TRBJ1-2 | TRBV10-3 | TGTGCCATCAGTGATACATCGGTTGGCTACACCTTC | CAISDTSVGYTF
TRBD2 | many | TRBJ2-7 | TRBV29-1 | TGCAGCGTTGGGATTGGCGGGAGGTACGAGCAGTACTTC | CSVGIGGRYEQYF
TRBD2 | many | TRBJ2-3 | TRBV20-1 | TGCAGTGCTAGAATAGCGGGTTTTGGAGATACGCAGTATTTT | CSARIAGFGDTQYF
NA | once | TRBJ2-2 | TRBV27 | TGTGCCAGCAGTACTCCACCCGGGGAGCTGTTTTTT | CASSTPPGELFF
NA | many | TRBJ1-6 | TRBV3-1 | TGTGCCAGCAGCCGATCACAGGTGAACCACCTCCACTTT | CASSRSQVNHLHF
TRBD1 | few | TRBJ2-5 | TRBV5-1 | TGCGCCAGCAGCCCAATCGGGACAGTAAGGGAGACCCAGTACTTC | CASSPIGTVRETQYF
NA | few | TRBJ2-1 | TRBV3-1 | TGTGCCAGCAGCCCTCAGTTGAACTACCTCTACAATGAGCAGTTCTTC | CASSPQLNYLYNEQFF
TRBD1 | many | TRBJ2-1 | TRBV5-1 | TGCGCCAGCAGCTTTACCGGGACAGACTACAATGAGCAGTTCTTC | CASSFTGTDYNEQFF
TRBD2 | many | TRBJ2-7 | TRBV6-5 | TGTGCCAGCACGGCCCCCCACTCGGGAGGCGAGCAGTACTTC | CASTAPHSGGEQYF
NA | many | TRBJ2-1 | TRBV20-1 | TGCAGTGCTGACCCCCCCTACGGATACAATGAGCAGTTCTTC | CSADPPYGYNEQFF
NA | few | TRBJ2-3 | TRBV14 | TGTGCCAGCAGCCAAACTAGGTTCACAGATACGCAGTATTTT | CASSQTRFTDTQYF
NA | NA | TRBJ2-1 | TRBV7-8 | TGTGCCAACGGCAGGGGTCCCAATGAGCAGTTCTTC | CANGRGPNEQFF
TRBD1 | many | TRBJ2-5 | TRBV5-1 | TGCGCCAGCAGCCCGGACAGGGGGATGGAGACCCAGTACTTC | CASSPDRGMETQYF
NA | many | TRBJ1-5 | TRBV4-3 | TGCGCCAGCAGCCCAGGGGAAGGGGTGGGCAATCAGCCCCAGCATTTT | CASSPGEGVGNQPQHF
NA | many | TRBJ2-1 | TRBV7-9 | TGTGCCAGCAGCTTACTATTAGCGTCCGAGCAGTTCTTC | CASSLLLASEQFF
TRBD1 | once | TRBJ2-1 | TRBV11-2 | TGTGCCAGCAGCTTAGTCCTGGGGACAGGGGGTCTCAATGAGCAGTTCTTC | CASSLVLGTGGLNEQFF
NA | once | TRBJ2-2 | TRBV5-1 | TGCGCCAGCAGCCCCCCCCCCGGGGAGCTGTTTTTT | CASSPPPGELFF
TRBD2 | NA | TRBJ2-1 | TRBV20-1 | TGCAGTGCTAGATCCCCTCTAGCGGGGTTCTACAATGAGCAGTTCTTC | CSARSPLAGFYNEQFF
NA | many | TRBJ2-2 | TRBV7-9 | TGTGCCAGCAGCAGCTCACTAGAGGCCGGGGAGCTGTTTTTT | CASSSSLEAGELFF
TRBD2 | NA | TRBJ2-4 | TRBV4-2 | TGTGCCAGCAGCCAGCAAGGGGCGGGAGTGAACATTCAGTACTTC | CASSQQGAGVNIQYF
NA | NA | TRBJ2-5 | TRBV3-1 | TGTGAAAGCAGCCGCGCTTCGGAGACCCAGTACTTC | CESSRASETQYF
NA | many | TRBJ2-1 | TRBV5-1 | TGCGCCAGCAGCTTGGCGGCTAGCGTCCACAATGAGCAGTTCTTC | CASSLAASVHNEQFF
NA | many | TRBJ1-1 | TRBV7-9 | TGTGCCAGCAGCGCACCCCGAGGGGGGGCTGAAGCTTTCTTT | CASSAPRGGAEAFF
NA | many | TRBJ1-1 | TRBV4-2 | TGTGCCAGCAGCCCGCAGGGGCTCAACACTGAAGCTTTCTTT | CASSPQGLNTEAFF
NA | many | TRBJ2-1 | TRBV5-1 | TGCGCCAGCAGCTTGACCGGGGTCCTAGGGAATGAGCAGTTCTTC | CASSLTGVLGNEQFF
TRBD1 | NA | TRBJ1-1 | TRBV2 | TGTGCCAGCAGTAAACAGGGGGCCCCGAACACTGAAGCTTTCTTT | CASSKQGAPNTEAFF
NA | many | TRBJ2-3 | TRBV9 | TGTGCCAGCAGCGTAGAACAGGGAGGCACAGATACGCAGTATTTT | CASSVEQGGTDTQYF
TRBD2 | many | TRBJ2-7 | TRBV20-1 | TGCAGTGCTAGATACGGGACTAGCGGGACCGAGCAGTACTTC | CSARYGTSGTEQYF
NA | many | TRBJ1-2 | TRBV20-1 | TGCAGTACCTACGCCGGACTGCCTAACTATGGCTACACCTTC | CSTYAGLPNYGYTF
TRBD2 | many | TRBJ2-1 | TRBV7-9 | TGTGCCAGCGAGCGACTAGCGGGAGTGGGTGGGACTGAGCAGTTCTTC | CASERLAGVGGTEQFF
TRBD2 | NA | TRBJ2-3 | TRBV20-1 | TGCAGTGCTTTTAGCGGGGGGAAGACAGATACGCAGTATTTT | CSAFSGGKTDTQYF
TRBD1 | many | TRBJ1-4 | TRBV7-2 | TGTGCCAGCAGCCTCGGGCCCCAGGGGGCGAATGAAAAACTGTTTTTT | CASSLGPQGANEKLFF
TRBD1 | NA | TRBJ2-1 | TRBV5-1 | TGCGCCAGCAGTTCCAGGACAGGACTTCATGAGCAGTTCTTC | CASSSRTGLHEQFF
TRBD1 | many | TRBJ1-5 | TRBV6-2/TRBV6-3 | TGTGCCAGCAGTTACTCCGGGACAGGGTTAGGGGATCAGCCCCAGCATTTT | CASSYSGTGLGDQPQHF
NA | once | TRBJ1-6 | TRBV12-3/TRBV12-4 | TGTGCCAGCAGACGGAGCTCCTATAATTCACCCCTCCACTTT | CASRRSSYNSPLHF
NA | NA | TRBJ1-1 | TRBV3-1 | TGTGCCAGCACCCTACAGGGAAGGGGTACTGAAGCTTTCTTT | CASTLQGRGTEAFF